A selection of T cell receptor beta chains follows, all from one sample in a study of T cell repertoires in cytomegalovirus infection. TCRdb fed the reads into MiXCR, producing one record per CDR3 protein. The sample shows 680,000 or so distinct CDR3 sequences, 35% to 45% of them seen only once. Sequenced input: PBMCs. The receptor source for this set is a human donor in good health (CMV status not recorded). Some clones in this sample may be carry-over from other donors' samples. Both conserved end residues are part of each CDR3. Rows may omit the clone size; those that give it use once, few, many or a size class.

V gene: TRBV12-3/TRBV12-4
clone size: few
J gene: TRBJ1-5
CDR3 length: 15
CDR3 protein: CASSRYRGGNQPQHF

V gene: TRBV28
clone size: few
J gene: TRBJ2-1
CDR3 length: 16
CDR3 protein: CASSLLGGTRYNEQFF

V gene: TRBV25-1
clone size: NA
J gene: TRBJ2-5
CDR3 length: 15
CDR3 protein: CASSPGMERGETQYF

V gene: TRBV15
clone size: few
J gene: TRBJ1-2
CDR3 length: 12
CDR3 protein: CATSRQGDGYTF

V gene: TRBV20-1
clone size: NA
J gene: TRBJ1-1
CDR3 length: 13
CDR3 protein: CSAREAWTTEAFF

V gene: TRBV28
clone size: NA
J gene: TRBJ2-1
CDR3 length: 17
CDR3 protein: CASSFGAGGAAYNEQFF

V gene: TRBV11-1
clone size: NA
J gene: TRBJ2-5
CDR3 length: 15
CDR3 protein: CASSSSTWYQETQYF

V gene: TRBV6-1
clone size: NA
J gene: TRBJ2-7
CDR3 length: 13
CDR3 protein: CASGRGLGYEQYF

V gene: TRBV28
clone size: NA
J gene: TRBJ2-7
CDR3 length: 15
CDR3 protein: CASSLQQGLFDEQYF

V gene: TRBV7-2
clone size: many
J gene: TRBJ2-2
CDR3 length: 15
CDR3 protein: CASSLEASHTGELFF

V gene: TRBV7-9
clone size: few
J gene: TRBJ1-2
CDR3 length: 13
CDR3 protein: CASSFGRDGGYTF

V gene: TRBV7-2
clone size: many
J gene: TRBJ1-5
CDR3 length: 15
CDR3 protein: CASSREGAGDQPQHF

V gene: TRBV12-3/TRBV12-4
clone size: NA
J gene: TRBJ1-5
CDR3 length: 18
CDR3 protein: CASSLYSDPGHSNQPQHF

V gene: TRBV12-3/TRBV12-4
clone size: NA
J gene: TRBJ1-1
CDR3 length: 18
CDR3 protein: CASSFSLGDTGGSTEAFF

V gene: TRBV12-3/TRBV12-4
clone size: NA
J gene: TRBJ1-2
CDR3 length: 15
CDR3 protein: CASSPLWTGNYCYTF

V gene: TRBV6-6
clone size: few
J gene: TRBJ1-1
CDR3 length: 16
CDR3 protein: CASSYSGAGAVTEAFF

V gene: TRBV4-2
clone size: NA
J gene: TRBJ2-1
CDR3 length: 19
CDR3 protein: CASSQEVLLVGSSYNEQFF